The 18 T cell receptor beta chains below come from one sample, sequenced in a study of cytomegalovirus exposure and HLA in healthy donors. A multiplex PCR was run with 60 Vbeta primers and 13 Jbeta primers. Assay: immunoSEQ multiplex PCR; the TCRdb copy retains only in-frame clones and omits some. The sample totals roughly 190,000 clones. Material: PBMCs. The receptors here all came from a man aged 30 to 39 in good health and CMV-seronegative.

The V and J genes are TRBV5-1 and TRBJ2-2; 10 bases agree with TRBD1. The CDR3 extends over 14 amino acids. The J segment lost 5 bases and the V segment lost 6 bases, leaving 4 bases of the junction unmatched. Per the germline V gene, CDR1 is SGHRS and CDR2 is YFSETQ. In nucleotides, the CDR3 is TGCGCCAGCAACTGGACAGGGGGGACCGGGGAGCTGTTTTTT. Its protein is CASNWTGGTGELFF. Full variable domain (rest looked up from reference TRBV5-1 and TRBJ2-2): KAGVTQTPRYLIKTRGQQVTLSCSPISGHRSVSWYQQTPGQGLQFLFEYFSETQRNKGNFPGRFSGRQFSNSRSEMNVSTLELGDSALYLCASNWTGGTGELFFGEGSRLTVL.

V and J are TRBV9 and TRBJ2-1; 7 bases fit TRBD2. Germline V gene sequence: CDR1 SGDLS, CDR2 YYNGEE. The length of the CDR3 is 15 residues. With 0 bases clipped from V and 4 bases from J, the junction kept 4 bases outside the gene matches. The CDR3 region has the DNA TGTGCCAGCAGCGTAGGTCCTAGCGGTTACAATGAGCAGTTCTTC. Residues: CASSVGPSGYNEQFF.

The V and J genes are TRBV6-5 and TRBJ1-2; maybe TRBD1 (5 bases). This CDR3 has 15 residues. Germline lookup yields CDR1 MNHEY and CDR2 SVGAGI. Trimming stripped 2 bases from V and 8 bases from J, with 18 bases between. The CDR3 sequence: CASSYGAAKKGGYTF. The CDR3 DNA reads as TGTGCCAGCAGTTACGGAGCCGCCAAAAAGGGGGGCTACACCTTC.

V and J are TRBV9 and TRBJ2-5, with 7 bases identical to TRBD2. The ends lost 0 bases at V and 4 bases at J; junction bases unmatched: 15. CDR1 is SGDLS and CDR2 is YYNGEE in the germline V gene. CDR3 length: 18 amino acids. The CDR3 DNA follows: TGTGCCAGCAGCGTAGCTCACGGCGGGGGAGGCCCAAGAGAGACCCAGTACTTC. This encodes CASSVAHGGGGPRETQYF.

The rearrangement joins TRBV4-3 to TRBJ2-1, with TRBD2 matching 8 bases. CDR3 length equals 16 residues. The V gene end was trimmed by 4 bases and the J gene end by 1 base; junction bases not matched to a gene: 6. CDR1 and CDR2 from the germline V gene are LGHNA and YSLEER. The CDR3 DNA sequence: TGCGCCAGCAGCCGACCGGGGGGGCGGTCCTACAATGAGCAGTTCTTC. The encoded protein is CASSRPGGRSYNEQFF.

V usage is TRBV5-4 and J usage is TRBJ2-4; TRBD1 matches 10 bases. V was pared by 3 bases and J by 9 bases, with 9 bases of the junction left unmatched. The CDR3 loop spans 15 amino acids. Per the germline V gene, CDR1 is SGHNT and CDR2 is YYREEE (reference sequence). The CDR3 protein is CASSSGQGFNGIQYF. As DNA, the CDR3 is TGTGCCAGCAGCTCGGGACAGGGGTTCAATGGCATTCAGTACTTC.

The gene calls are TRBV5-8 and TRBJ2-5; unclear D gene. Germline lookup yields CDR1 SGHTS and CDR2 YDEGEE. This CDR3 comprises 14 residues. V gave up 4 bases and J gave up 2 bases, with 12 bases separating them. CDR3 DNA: TGTGCCAGCAGCACCCCAGGCTCGCAAGAGACCCAGTACTTC. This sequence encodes CASSTPGSQETQYF.

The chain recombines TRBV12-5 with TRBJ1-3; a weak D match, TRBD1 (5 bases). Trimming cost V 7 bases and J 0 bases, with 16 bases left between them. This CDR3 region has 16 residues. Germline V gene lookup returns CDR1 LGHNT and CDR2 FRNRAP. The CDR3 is CASARGGTSSGNTIYF. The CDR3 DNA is TGTGCTAGTGCCCGGGGAGGGACGAGCTCTGGAAACACCATATATTTT.

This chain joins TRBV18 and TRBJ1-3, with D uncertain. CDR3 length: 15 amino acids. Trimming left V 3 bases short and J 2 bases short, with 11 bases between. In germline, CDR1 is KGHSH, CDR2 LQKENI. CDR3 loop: CASSPVEATGNTIYF. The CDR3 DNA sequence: TGTGCCAGCTCACCGGTAGAGGCTACTGGAAACACCATATATTTT.

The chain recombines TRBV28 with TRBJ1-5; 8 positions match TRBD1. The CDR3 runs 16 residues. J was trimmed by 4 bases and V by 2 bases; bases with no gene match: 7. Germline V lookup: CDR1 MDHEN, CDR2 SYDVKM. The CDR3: CASSLGGTGRNQPQHF. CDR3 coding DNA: TGTGCCAGCAGTTTAGGGGGGACAGGAAGGAATCAGCCCCAGCATTTT.

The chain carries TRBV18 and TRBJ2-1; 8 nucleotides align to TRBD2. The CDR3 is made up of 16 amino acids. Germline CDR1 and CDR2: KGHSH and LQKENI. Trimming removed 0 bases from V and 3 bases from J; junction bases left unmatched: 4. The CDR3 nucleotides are TGTGCCAGCTCACCACCTCGCCTAGCGGGCTACAATGAGCAGTTCTTC. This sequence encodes CASSPPRLAGYNEQFF.

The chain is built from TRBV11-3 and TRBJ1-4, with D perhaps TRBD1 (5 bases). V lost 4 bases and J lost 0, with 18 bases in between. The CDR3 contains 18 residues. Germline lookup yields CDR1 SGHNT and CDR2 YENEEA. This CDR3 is CASSSHTRAPSTNEKLFF. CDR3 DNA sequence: TGTGCCAGCAGCTCTCATACCAGGGCCCCCTCAACTAATGAAAAACTGTTTTTT.

The CDR3 region has the DNA TGTGCCTGGAGTGCAGGGAGCAATCAGCCCCAGCATTTT. The encoded protein is CAWSAGSNQPQHF. The genes are TRBV30 and TRBJ1-5, with a weak D call TRBD1 (5 bases). Germline V gives CDR1 GTSNPN, CDR2 SVGIG (reference sequence). The CDR3 is made up of 13 amino acids. The V end lost 1 base, the J end lost 1 base, and 5 bases lay between the germline ends.

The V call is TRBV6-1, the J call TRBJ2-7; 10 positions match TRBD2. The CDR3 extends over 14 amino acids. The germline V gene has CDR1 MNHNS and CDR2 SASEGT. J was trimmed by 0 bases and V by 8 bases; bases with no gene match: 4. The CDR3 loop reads CASQPSGSSYEQYF. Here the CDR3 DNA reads TGTGCCAGCCAACCTAGCGGGAGCTCCTACGAGCAGTACTTC.

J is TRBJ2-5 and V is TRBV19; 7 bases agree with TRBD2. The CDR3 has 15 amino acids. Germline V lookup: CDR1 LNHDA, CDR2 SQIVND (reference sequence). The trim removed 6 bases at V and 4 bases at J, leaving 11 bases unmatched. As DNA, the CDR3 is TGTGCCAGTAGCCCTTCAGCAGGGAGGGGAGAGACCCAGTACTTC. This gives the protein CASSPSAGRGETQYF.

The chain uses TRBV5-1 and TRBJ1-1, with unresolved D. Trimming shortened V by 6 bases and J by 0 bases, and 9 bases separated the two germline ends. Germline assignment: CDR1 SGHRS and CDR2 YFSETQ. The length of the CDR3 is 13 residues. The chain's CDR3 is CASKKLLNTEAFF. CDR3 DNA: TGCGCCAGCAAAAAGCTCTTGAACACTGAAGCTTTCTTT.

The CDR3 protein is CACQGQGDRYEQYF. The CDR3 DNA reads as TGTGCCTGCCAGGGACAGGGTGATCGCTACGAGCAGTACTTC. The chain links TRBV30 to TRBJ2-7; 9 bases agree with TRBD1. Germline V gene sequence: CDR1 GTSNPN, CDR2 SVGIG (reference sequence). CDR3 length equals 14 residues. V gave up 6 bases and J gave up 3 bases; unmatched junction bases: 9.

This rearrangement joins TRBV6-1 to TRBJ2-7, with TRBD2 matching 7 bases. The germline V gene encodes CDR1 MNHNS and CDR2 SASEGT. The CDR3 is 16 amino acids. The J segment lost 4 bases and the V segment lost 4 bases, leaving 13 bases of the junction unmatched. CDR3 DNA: TGTGCCAGCAGTGGAATTAGCGGGTTAGATTCTTACGAGCAGTACTTC. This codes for CASSGISGLDSYEQYF.